Listed below are T cell receptor beta chains from one sample, sequenced in a study of blood T cell repertoires in COVID-19. Here immunoSEQ multiplex PCR was the method, and the copy in TCRdb shows in-frame clones only, minus some. The sample lists a few hundred thousand clones; around 89% were seen once. The sequenced sample was peripheral blood. The receptors stem from a woman aged 40-49 years with acute or convalescent COVID-19. Both conserved end residues are part of each CDR3. D genes are given only for firm matches. Only part of the rows carry a size: once, few, many, or a class if the clone is expanded.

cdr3_nt	cdr3_aa	d_call	clone_size	j_call	v_call
TGTGCCACCAGTGATTTTGGACAGGGGATGGATGAGCAGTTCTTC	CATSDFGQGMDEQFF	TRBD1	.	TRBJ2-1	TRBV24-1
TGCGCCAGCAGCTTGGCGGGACGGGAGAACTATGGCTACACCTTC	CASSLAGRENYGYTF	.	.	TRBJ1-2	TRBV5-1
TGTGCCTGGAGTTTTAAGGCCCAGGGGACTGAAGCTTTCTTT	CAWSFKAQGTEAFF	.	.	TRBJ1-1	TRBV30
TGTGCCAGCAGCCCCGGCGGGAATTCACCCCTCCACTTT	CASSPGGNSPLHF	.	.	TRBJ1-6	TRBV6-6
TGTGCCTGGAGTACAGGGTCTGGAAACACCATATATTTT	CAWSTGSGNTIYF	.	.	TRBJ1-3	TRBV30
TGCAGCGTGAAAAGACAGGGAAATCATGGCTACACCTTC	CSVKRQGNHGYTF	TRBD1	few	TRBJ1-2	TRBV29-1
TGTGCCCCTCTAGGTAGCGGGGTCCTCGCCGGGGAGCTGTTTTTT	CAPLGSGVLAGELFF	TRBD2	.	TRBJ2-2	TRBV6-5
TGTGCCAGCAGCCCTGGGACTGTTAGCACAGATACGCAGTATTTT	CASSPGTVSTDTQYF	.	.	TRBJ2-3	TRBV11-2
TGTGCCAGCAGCTTATACTCCATGGGGGGGAACACTGAAGCTTTCTTT	CASSLYSMGGNTEAFF	.	.	TRBJ1-1	TRBV7-3
TGTGCCAGCACCCGCGAAGGCAGGGAAAACACCATATATTTT	CASTREGRENTIYF	.	few	TRBJ1-3	TRBV5-6
TGTGCCAGCAGTACCAGGGTTTCACCCCTCCACTTT	CASSTRVSPLHF	.	once	TRBJ1-6	TRBV6-5
TGTGCCACCAGCAGAGATTTTACAGAGAGCAATCAGCCCCAGCATTTT	CATSRDFTESNQPQHF	.	.	TRBJ1-5	TRBV15
TGTGCCAGCAGTCAGCAGGTTAATCAGCCCCAGCATTTT	CASSQQVNQPQHF	.	.	TRBJ1-5	TRBV6-5
TGTGCCAGCAGTAGGTCGGGGGAGGACACCATATATTTT	CASSRSGEDTIYF	.	.	TRBJ1-3	TRBV25-1
TGTGCCAGCAGCATCCAGCGGGGGGGCTTAAAGACCCAGTACTTC	CASSIQRGGLKTQYF	TRBD2	.	TRBJ2-5	TRBV3-1/TRBV3-2
TGCGCCAGCAGCTCAGGGGGCTCCACTGAAGCTTTCTTT	CASSSGGSTEAFF	TRBD1	.	TRBJ1-1	TRBV5-1
TGTGCCAGCAGCCACGGGGGGATCTCCACAGATACGCAGTATTTT	CASSHGGISTDTQYF	TRBD2	.	TRBJ2-3	TRBV6-6
TGTGCCATCAGTCCGGGACAGGGTTTGAACGCCGGGGAGCTGTTTTTT	CAISPGQGLNAGELFF	TRBD1	.	TRBJ2-2	TRBV10-3
TGTGCCGTAAGACAGGGGGGTAATGAAAAACTGTTTTTT	CAVRQGGNEKLFF	TRBD1	.	TRBJ1-4	TRBV10-3
TGTGCCACCAGTGTTACAGGGTATGGCTACACCTTC	CATSVTGYGYTF	.	.	TRBJ1-2	TRBV24-1
TGTGCCAGTAGAAAGACCGCGGTGAGAGAAAAACTGTTTTTT	CASRKTAVREKLFF	.	.	TRBJ1-4	TRBV19
TGCGCCAGCAGCTTATCGGGATGGTCCCCAGGTGGAAGGGGCTACACCTTC	CASSLSGWSPGGRGYTF	.	.	TRBJ1-2	TRBV5-1
TGTGCCAGCAGGGAGGCCCTCACTGAAGCTTTCTTT	CASREALTEAFF	.	once	TRBJ1-1	TRBV11-1
TGTGCCAGCAGTGCTAGCGGGGGCTACCAAGAGACCCAGTACTTC	CASSASGGYQETQYF	TRBD2	.	TRBJ2-5	TRBV28
TGTGCCAGCAAAGGGGGCGACTATGGCTACACCTTC	CASKGGDYGYTF	TRBD1	.	TRBJ1-2	TRBV27
TGTGCCACCAGTGGTATCGAGAACCCAGATACGCAGTATTTT	CATSGIENPDTQYF	.	.	TRBJ2-3	TRBV24-1
TGTGCCAGCAGCCAGTGGGGGGGCAATCAGCCCCAGCATTTT	CASSQWGGNQPQHF	.	.	TRBJ1-5	TRBV11-2
TGTGCCAGCAGTGTGGCCAGACAACATAGCAATCAGCCCCAGCATTTT	CASSVARQHSNQPQHF	.	.	TRBJ1-5	TRBV6-1
TGTGCCACCAGTGATCGGATGGGAGATGGCTACACCTTC	CATSDRMGDGYTF	.	.	TRBJ1-2	TRBV24-1
TGCGCCAGCAGACGGGACAGGGGGAGCACTGAAGCTTTCTTT	CASRRDRGSTEAFF	TRBD1	.	TRBJ1-1	TRBV23-1
TGTGCCAGCAGCTTGAGCGGGACGCAGTATTTT	CASSLSGTQYF	.	.	TRBJ2-3	TRBV5-5